The 27 T cell receptor beta chains reported below all come from one sample, sequenced in a study of molecular identifiers for immune sequencing clone quantification. TCRdb re-called the PCR reads with MiXCR, one entry per CDR3 protein. The sample shows approximately 590,000 distinct CDR3 sequences, over 25% of them seen only once. The sequenced sample consisted of naive CD8+ T cells from blood, with Jurkat cell RNA spiked in. The subset here: FACS-sorted CD8+CD4-CCR7+CD45RA+ naive T cells. Receptor source: a human donor in good health. Some libraries in this study had Jurkat cell RNA spiked in.

Concerning this clonotype itself: It may be a read error: a sequence one base away is much more abundant. The rearrangement joins TRBV27 to TRBJ1-1, with TRBD1 matching 7 bases. The CDR3 sequence is 14 residues long. Germline V gives CDR1 MNHEY, CDR2 SMNVEV (reference sequence). Trimming took 6 bases from V and 0 from J; bases not matched to a gene: 4. The CDR3 sequence: CASRLGQMNTEAFF. The CDR3, as DNA: TGTGCCAGCAGATTGGGACAGATGAACACTGAAGCTTTCTTT.

This clonotype was found many times. The chain joins TRBV6-5 to TRBJ2-7, with D unclear. Looked up from germline, CDR1 is MNHEY and CDR2 is SVGAGI. The CDR3 runs to 12 residues. V was cut by 2 bases and J by 3 bases, with 5 bases left in between. The CDR3 sequence: CASSYPGYEQYF. The CDR3 bases are TGTGCCAGCAGTTACCCGGGCTACGAGCAGTACTTC.

In this sample, this clonotype turned up a few times. CDR3 DNA: TGTGCCAGCAGTTGGTCAAGTGACATACGTGGCTACACCTTC. This encodes CASSWSSDIRGYTF. The genes are TRBV6-5 and TRBJ1-2; D is unresolved. Germline loops: CDR1 MNHEY, CDR2 SVGAGI. Between the trimmed V and J ends, which lost 4 bases and 7 bases, there was a span of 16 bases. CDR3 length equals 14 residues.

This clonotype was counted many times. The J gene is TRBJ2-3, the V gene TRBV7-9; 7 nucleotides align to TRBD2. In germline, CDR1 is SEHNR, CDR2 FQNEAQ (reference sequence). The CDR3 loop spans 16 amino acids. The junction had 4 bases not matched to a gene; V was cut back by 1 base and J by 0 bases. CDR3 DNA: TGTGCCAGCAGCTTAGGAGTTAGCGGGAGCACAGATACGCAGTATTTT. This encodes CASSLGVSGSTDTQYF.

This clonotype was seen a few times. The chain is built from TRBV6-1 and TRBJ1-5; D uncertain. This CDR3 is 15 amino acids long. The germline V and J ends were trimmed by 4 bases and 1 base, with 11 bases remaining between them. The V gene's germline CDR1 is MNHNS and CDR2 SASEGT. This CDR3 is CASSVREGSNQPQHF. In DNA, the CDR3 is TGTGCCAGCAGTGTCCGGGAGGGAAGCAATCAGCCCCAGCATTTT.

The sample holds a few counts of this clonotype. The chain employs TRBV20-1 and TRBJ1-5, with 9 bases matching TRBD1. The length of the CDR3 is 16 residues. Germline CDR1 reads DFQATT; CDR2 reads SNEGSKA (reference sequence). With V trimmed by 3 bases and J by 0 bases, 6 bases remained unmatched. CDR3 coding DNA: TGCAGTGCTAGCGACAGGGGGAGATATAGCAATCAGCCCCAGCATTTT. Its protein is CSASDRGRYSNQPQHF.

This clonotype was detected a few times. The CDR3 DNA reads as TGTGCCTGGAGCACATCGGCCATTAACTATGGCTACACCTTC. This sequence encodes CAWSTSAINYGYTF. The chain carries TRBV30 and TRBJ1-2; D remains unclear. Germline values: CDR1 GTSNPN, CDR2 SVGIG (reference sequence). The CDR3 contains 14 residues. Between the trimmed V and J ends, which lost 3 bases and 1 base, there was a span of 12 bases.

This clonotype came up many times. V and J are TRBV29-1 and TRBJ2-5; unclear D gene. CDR3 length: 11 amino acids. V was shortened by 3 bases and J by 2 bases, with 4 bases between the two germline ends. The germline gives CDR1 SQVTM, CDR2 ANQGSEA. CDR3 DNA: TGCAGCGTTGACCAACAAGAGACCCAGTACTTC. Translating gives CSVDQQETQYF.

The rearrangement uses TRBV6-1 and TRBJ1-1; the D gene is possibly TRBD1 (6 bases). Germline lookup yields CDR1 MNHNS and CDR2 SASEGT. Trimming took off 6 bases at V and 7 bases at J, with 15 bases between the two ends. The CDR3 covers 13 residues. The CDR3: CASSQTGFFEAFF. In DNA form, the CDR3 reads TGTGCCAGCAGCCAAACAGGGTTCTTTGAAGCTTTCTTT.

This clonotype has only a few counts. The J gene is TRBJ2-7, the V gene TRBV10-3, with D perhaps being TRBD1 or TRBD2 (5 bases each). CDR3 length: 12 amino acids. Germline CDR1 ENHRY, CDR2 SYGVKD. The V gene lost 8 bases and the J gene lost 5 bases, with 13 bases spanning the gap. The CDR3 region has the DNA TGTGCCATCCGGGACCTGAATGACGAGCAGTACTTC. Translation gives CAIRDLNDEQYF.

In this sample, this clonotype turned up a few times. Relative to the germline gene, one junction end is altered; a read error may explain this. The chain uses TRBV7-8 and TRBJ2-7; 8 bases are shared with TRBD2. The germline CDR1 and CDR2 sequences are SGHVS and FQNEAQ. This CDR3 contains 14 residues. CDR3 sequence reads: CARSFLSGGGEQYF. In nucleotides, the CDR3 is TGTGCCCGCAGCTTCCTTTCGGGGGGGGGCGAGCAGTACTTC.

The sample holds many counts of this clonotype. The chain joins TRBV6-1 to TRBJ1-1; TRBD1 might be the D (5 bases). Germline values: CDR1 MNHNS, CDR2 SASEGT. This CDR3 has 17 residues. V was cut by 0 bases and J by 1 base, with 15 bases left in between. The CDR3 sequence: CASSEARGWERNTEAFF. The CDR3 DNA follows: TGTGCCAGCAGTGAAGCGAGGGGTTGGGAGAGGAACACTGAAGCTTTCTTT.

In its sample, this clonotype was seen a few times. The chain combines TRBV7-9 with TRBJ1-3; no definite D call. The CDR3 runs to 15 residues. Germline V gene sequence: CDR1 SEHNR, CDR2 FQNEAQ (reference sequence). Trimming removed 5 bases from V and 2 bases from J, with 13 bases in between. The chain's CDR3 is CASSASDGTGNTIYF. CDR3 DNA: TGTGCCAGCAGCGCCAGCGACGGAACTGGAAACACCATATATTTT.

As regards this clonotype: This could be a read error, since a much larger clone is one nucleotide away. The rearrangement uses TRBV7-9 and TRBJ1-1, with 7 bases fitting TRBD1. Germline V gives CDR1 SEHNR, CDR2 FQNEAQ (reference sequence). This CDR3 contains 16 residues. V trimming: 1 base; J trimming: 0 bases; junction bases outside the gene matches: 5. CDR3: CASSLVGGVLNTEAFF. DNA for the CDR3: TGTGCCAGCAGCTTAGTAGGGGGCGTTTTGAACACTGAAGCTTTCTTT.

This rearrangement joins TRBV19 to TRBJ1-1, with D perhaps TRBD1 (5 bases). The CDR3 length is 15 residues. Germline CDR1 LNHDA, CDR2 SQIVND (reference sequence). The ends were cut back, 7 bases at V and 4 bases at J, with 19 bases in the middle. CDR3 coding DNA: TGTGCCAGTACCCTCGGGACCAGGGCGACCACTGAAGCTTTCTTT. Its protein product is CASTLGTRATTEAFF. The entire variable domain, with the rest obtained from reference TRBV19 and TRBJ1-1, is as follows: DGGITQSPKYLFRKEGQNVTLSCEQNLNHDAMYWYRQDPGQGLRLIYYSQIVNDFQKGDIAEGYSVSREKKESFPLTVTSAQKNPTAFYLCASTLGTRATTEAFFGQGTRLTVV.

Notes on this clonotype: A far larger clone is one nucleotide away, so this likely arose from a read error. The V gene is TRBV7-2, the J gene TRBJ2-7; D perhaps matches TRBD2 (6 bases). V was pared by 8 bases and J by 1 base, with 12 bases between. In germline, CDR1 is SGHTA, CDR2 FQGNSA. CDR3 length equals 13 residues. The CDR3 coding sequence is TGTGCCAGCTGCTCCGGGACTTCCTACGAGCAGTACTTC. Its translation is CASCSGTSYEQYF. The variable domain in full, completed from reference TRBV7-2 and TRBJ2-7, reads GAGVSQSPSNKVTEKGKDVELRCDPISGHTALYWYRQSLGQGLEFLIYFQGNSAPDKSGLPSDRFSAERTGGSVSTLTIQRTQQEDSAVYLCASCSGTSYEQYFGPGTRLTVT.

As DNA, the CDR3 is TGCGCCAGCAGTGAGCGTCCGCCGGGACAGGGGTTTACCTACGAGCAGTACTTC. Translated: CASSERPPGQGFTYEQYF. The V and J genes are TRBV10-2 and TRBJ2-7, with TRBD1 identical over 10 bases. The CDR3 contains 18 residues. The J segment lost 2 bases and the V segment lost 2 bases, leaving 12 bases of the junction unmatched. Germline assignment: CDR1 WSHSY and CDR2 SAAADI.

On this clonotype itself: A much larger clonotype is one base distant, so this may be a read error. J is TRBJ2-1 and V is TRBV20-1; 10 bases match TRBD2. The CDR3 has 14 residues. V lost 1 base, J lost 12 bases, and 9 bases stayed unmatched. The germline gives CDR1 DFQATT, CDR2 SNEGSKA (reference sequence). CDR3 nucleotides: TGCAGTGCTAGAGCGCTAGCGGGAGTTAGTGGGCAGTTCTTC. This gives the protein CSARALAGVSGQFF.

This clonotype came up many times. The rearrangement joins TRBV5-6 to TRBJ1-2; tentative D call: TRBD1 (5 bases). Germline V gene data show CDR1 as SGHDT and CDR2 as YYEEEE. V lost 5 bases and J lost 2, with 10 bases in between. The CDR3 is 13 residues long. CDR3 region: CASSPPGNYGYTF. In DNA, the CDR3 is TGTGCCAGCAGTCCCCCAGGGAACTATGGCTACACCTTC.

This clonotype was seen a few times. The V and J genes are TRBV19 and TRBJ2-7; D might be TRBD2 (5 bases). V was cut by 5 bases and J by 5 bases, with 13 bases left in between. Germline lookup yields CDR1 LNHDA and CDR2 SQIVND (reference sequence). This CDR3 spans 13 amino acids. Here the CDR3 reads CASSLAPANEQYF. CDR3 DNA: TGTGCCAGTAGTCTAGCCCCCGCTAACGAGCAGTACTTC.

Of note for this clonotype: Possible read error: a much larger clone is one base away. The V call is TRBV19, the J call TRBJ2-4; tentatively, D is TRBD2 (6 bases). This CDR3 has 16 residues. Germline values: CDR1 LNHDA, CDR2 SQIVND (reference sequence). The V end was cut by 4 bases, the J end by 2 bases, with 15 bases between. The CDR3 nucleotides are TGTGCCAGTAGTAGCTACCCGGGGGTGACCAAAAACATTCAGTACTTC. This sequence encodes CASSSYPGVTKNIQYF.

Details on this clonotype: A much larger clone lies a single base off, so this may be a read error. The CDR3 DNA sequence: TGCAGTGCTAGAGAACCCAAGGCGGCCCACGAGCAGTACTTC. Translation: CSAREPKAAHEQYF. V is TRBV20-1 and J is TRBJ2-7; D unclear. V was shortened by 0 bases and J by 5 bases, with 14 bases between the two germline ends. The CDR3 is 14 amino acids. Germline V CDR1 and CDR2: DFQATT, SNEGSKA (reference sequence).

This clonotype was picked up many times. The V gene is TRBV3-1, the J gene TRBJ2-3; 15 positions match TRBD2. The CDR3 is made up of 17 amino acids. The V gene end was trimmed by 8 bases and the J gene end by 3 bases; junction bases not matched to a gene: 9. The germline V gene has CDR1 LGHDT and CDR2 YNNKEL (reference sequence). The CDR3 loop is CASQLGLAGGGTDTQYF. CDR3 sequence (DNA): TGTGCCAGCCAGTTGGGACTAGCGGGAGGAGGAACAGATACGCAGTATTTT.

This clonotype was observed many times. The genes are TRBV7-9 and TRBJ2-3, with 11 bases matching TRBD2. The trim removed 4 bases at V and 2 bases at J, leaving 5 bases unmatched. Germline assignment: CDR1 SEHNR and CDR2 FQNEAQ (reference sequence). This CDR3 region has 16 residues. The CDR3 sequence is CASSSLLAGDTDTQYF. CDR3 sequence (DNA): TGTGCCAGCAGCTCGCTACTAGCGGGGGACACAGATACGCAGTATTTT.

This clonotype was found many times. The rearrangement joins TRBV7-9 to TRBJ2-7; 13 nucleotides line up with TRBD2. V lost 5 bases, J lost 0 bases, and 7 bases stayed unmatched. From germline, CDR1 is SEHNR and CDR2 FQNEAQ (reference sequence). The CDR3 sequence is 17 residues long. Written as DNA, the CDR3 is TGTGCCAGCAGCAGGACTAGCGGGGGCCCTAGCTCCTACGAGCAGTACTTC. As protein: CASSRTSGGPSSYEQYF.

For this clonotype: This may stem from a read error, because a much larger clone lies one nucleotide away. In DNA form, the CDR3 reads TGTGCCAGCAGCCGAGATGAATTCGGCGGGAACACCGCCTACGAGCAGTACTTC. The encoded protein is CASSRDEFGGNTAYEQYF. V usage is TRBV4-2 and J usage is TRBJ2-7; the D gene is possibly TRBD2 (6 bases). The V gene's germline CDR1 is LGHNA and CDR2 YNFKEQ. V was shortened by 4 bases and J by 2 bases, with 24 bases between the two germline ends. The CDR3 is 18 amino acids.

In the case of this clonotype: A single base separates this from a much larger clone, so it may be a read error. The chain combines TRBV7-2 with TRBJ2-5; 7 bases are a match to TRBD2. Per the germline V gene, CDR1 is SGHTA and CDR2 is FQGNSA. Trimming took 5 bases from V and 2 from J; bases not matched to a gene: 8. The CDR3 length is 15 residues. Here the CDR3 DNA reads TGTGCCAGCAGCCTGAGGCGACTAGCACAAGAGACCCAGTACTTC. Its protein is CASSLRRLAQETQYF.